The sequence of this T cell receptor beta chain was determined in a study of shared clonotypes between healthy human individuals. Study-wide findings and caveats: Sampling included only blood; tissue repertoires likely differ.

V was shortened by 5 bases and J by 2 bases, with 11 bases between the two germline ends. The CDR3 contains 14 residues. The germline CDR1 and CDR2 sequences are SGHTA and FQGTGA. Only in-frame clones appear in the TCRdb table, and some are missing; sequencing was by immunoSEQ multiplex PCR. The profile shows some 1.5 million clones, roughly 96% of them singletons. Turning to this clone: Its target is unknown.

The TCR comes from a man between 25 and 39 years old in good health. This chain joins TRBV7-3 and TRBJ2-3; the D gene could be TRBD1 or TRBD2 (6 bases each). Source material: naive CD4+ T cells sorted from blood. The subset is: CD45RA+ positively selected. CDR3 sequence: CASSPRGLTDTQYF. Here the CDR3 DNA reads TGTGCCAGCAGCCCCAGGGGACTCACAGATACGCAGTATTTT. Supplemented by reference TRBV7-3 and TRBJ2-3, the full variable domain reads GAGVSQTPSNKVTEKGKYVELRCDPISGHTALYWYRQSLGQGPEFLIYFQGTGAADDSGLPNDRFFAVRPEGSVSTLKIQRTERGDSAVYLCASSPRGLTDTQYFGPGTRLTVL.